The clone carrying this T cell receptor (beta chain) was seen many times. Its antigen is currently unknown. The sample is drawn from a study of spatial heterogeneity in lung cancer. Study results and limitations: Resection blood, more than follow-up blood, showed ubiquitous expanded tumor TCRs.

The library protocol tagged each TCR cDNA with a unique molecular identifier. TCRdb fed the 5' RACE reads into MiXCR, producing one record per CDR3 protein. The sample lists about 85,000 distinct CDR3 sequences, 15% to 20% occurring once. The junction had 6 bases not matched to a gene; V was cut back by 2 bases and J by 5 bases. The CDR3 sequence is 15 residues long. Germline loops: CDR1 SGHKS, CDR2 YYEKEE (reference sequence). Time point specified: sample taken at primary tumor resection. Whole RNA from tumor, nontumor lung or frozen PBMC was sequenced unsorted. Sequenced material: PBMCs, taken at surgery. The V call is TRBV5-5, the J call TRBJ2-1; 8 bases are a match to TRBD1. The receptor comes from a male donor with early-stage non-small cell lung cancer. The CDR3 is CASSFPGGADNEQFF. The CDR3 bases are TGTGCCAGCAGCTTTCCAGGGGGCGCGGACAATGAGCAGTTCTTC.